What follows describes a single TCR beta chain. Its antigen is as yet unknown. These data come from a study of cytomegalovirus exposure and HLA in healthy donors. The study, taken as a whole, reports: CMV antigen specificity was confirmed in vitro for three CMV-associated chains. A prior analysis recorded that most TCR beta V segments were productive about 87% or about 30% of the time.

The germline V and J ends were trimmed by 6 bases and 6 bases, with 8 bases remaining between them. Germline V gene data show CDR1 as MNHNY and CDR2 as SVGAGI (reference sequence). The CDR3 length is 12 residues. The PCR employed 60 Vbeta primers together with 13 Jbeta primers. Generated by immunoSEQ multiplex PCR, the TCRdb table keeps only in-frame clones and is missing some. This sample's clone table lists about 99,000 clones. This clonotype was sampled from a man in his forties or fifties in good health and CMV-seronegative. The chain employs TRBV6-6 and TRBJ1-4, with D possibly matching TRBD1 (5 bases). The sequencing input was PBMCs. The CDR3 region is CASSAGYEKLFF. The CDR3 nucleotides read TGTGCCAGCAGCGCAGGGTATGAAAAACTGTTTTTT.